This T cell receptor beta chain comes out of a study of blood T cells in healthy people across ages. The wider study: Through template switching, about one barcoded beta molecule was captured per two T cells, as measured in model experiments.

Trimming cost V 5 bases and J 1 base, with 14 bases left between them. The germline CDR1 and CDR2 sequences are KGHSH and LQKENI. The CDR3 sequence is 15 residues long. Whole-study results and caveats: Compared with aged donors, long-lived donors showed fewer expanded clones, suggesting selection. Roughly linear declines in TCR beta diversity per million T cells occurred with age.

This clonotype has a count of ten or more. Antigen specificity is unknown. A sample-barcoded 5' primer and a J-beta primer mix were used in a second PCR of about 7 to 12 cycles. TCRdb re-called the 5' RACE reads with MiXCR, one entry per CDR3 protein. The sample lists 1.5 million to 2 million distinct CDR3 sequences, 28% occurring once. The sequenced sample was blood. The source is a woman in her twenties or thirties in good health. The chain joins TRBV18 to TRBJ1-1; D unresolved. The CDR3 protein is CASSLTGSQNTEAFF. The CDR3, as DNA: TGTGCCAGCTCATTAACTGGCTCCCAGAACACTGAAGCTTTCTTT.